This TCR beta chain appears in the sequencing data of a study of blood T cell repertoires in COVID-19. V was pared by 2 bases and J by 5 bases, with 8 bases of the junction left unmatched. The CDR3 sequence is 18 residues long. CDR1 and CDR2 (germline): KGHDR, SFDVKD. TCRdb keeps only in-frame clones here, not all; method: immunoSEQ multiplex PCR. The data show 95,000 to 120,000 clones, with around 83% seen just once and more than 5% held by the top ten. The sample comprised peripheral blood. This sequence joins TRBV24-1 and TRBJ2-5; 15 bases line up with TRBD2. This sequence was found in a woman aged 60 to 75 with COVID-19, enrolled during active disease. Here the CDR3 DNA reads TGTGCCACCAGTGATTCACGGACTAGCGGGGGGGCGGTGGAGACCCAGTACTTC. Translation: CATSDSRTSGGAVETQYF.